Given below is one T cell receptor (beta chain) in context. Its specificity is not known. This record belongs to a study of cytomegalovirus exposure and HLA in healthy donors. The PCR contained 60 Vbeta and 13 Jbeta primers. Generated by immunoSEQ multiplex PCR, the TCRdb table keeps only in-frame clones and is missing some. The data contain roughly 150,000 clones, less than 85% of them seen just once; the ten biggest clones take up about 6.4%. Study conclusions and caveats: The study recorded some 160 TCR beta chains that were cytomegalovirus-associated. Previous analysis showed most TCR beta V segments were productive about 87% or about 30% of the time.

CDR1 is MNHEY, CDR2 SMNVEV, per germline (reference sequence). The length of the CDR3 is 12 residues. The junction had 4 bases not matched to a gene; V was cut back by 6 bases and J by 10 bases. Source material: PBMCs. This receptor was taken from a woman between 50 and 59 years old in good health and CMV-seropositive. This chain uses TRBV27 with TRBJ2-1; 9 nucleotides agree with TRBD2. CDR3 in amino acids: CASRLRGGEQFF. CDR3 sequence (DNA): TGTGCCAGCAGACTGCGGGGGGGCGAGCAGTTCTTC.